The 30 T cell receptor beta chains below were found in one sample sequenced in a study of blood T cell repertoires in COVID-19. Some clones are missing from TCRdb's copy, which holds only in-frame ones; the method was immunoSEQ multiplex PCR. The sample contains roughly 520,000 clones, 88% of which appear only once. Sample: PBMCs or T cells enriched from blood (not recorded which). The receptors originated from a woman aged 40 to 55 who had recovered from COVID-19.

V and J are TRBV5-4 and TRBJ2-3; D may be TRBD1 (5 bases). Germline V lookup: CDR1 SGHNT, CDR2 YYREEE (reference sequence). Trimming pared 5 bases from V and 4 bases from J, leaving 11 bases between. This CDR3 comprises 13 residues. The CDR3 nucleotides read TGTGCCAGCAGTTTCCAGGGTCCAGATACGCAGTATTTT. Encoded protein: CASSFQGPDTQYF.

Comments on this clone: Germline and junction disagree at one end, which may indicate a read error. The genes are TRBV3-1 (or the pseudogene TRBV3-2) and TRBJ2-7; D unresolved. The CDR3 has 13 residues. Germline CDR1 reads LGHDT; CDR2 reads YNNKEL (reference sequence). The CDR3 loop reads CASSQDAEGLVGF. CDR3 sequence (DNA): TGTGCCAGCAGCCAAGATGCAGAAGGCCTGGTCGGGTTC.

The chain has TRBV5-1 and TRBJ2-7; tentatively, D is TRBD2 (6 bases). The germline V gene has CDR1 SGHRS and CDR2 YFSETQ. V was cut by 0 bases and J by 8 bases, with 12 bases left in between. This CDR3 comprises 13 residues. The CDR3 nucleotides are TGCGCCAGCAGCTTGGATCTGGGGGGACAGCAGTACTTC. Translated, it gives CASSLDLGGQQYF. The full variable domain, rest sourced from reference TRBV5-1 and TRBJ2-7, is KAGVTQTPRYLIKTRGQQVTLSCSPISGHRSVSWYQQTPGQGLQFLFEYFSETQRNKGNFPGRFSGRQFSNSRSEMNVSTLELGDSALYLCASSLDLGGQQYFGPGTRLTVT.

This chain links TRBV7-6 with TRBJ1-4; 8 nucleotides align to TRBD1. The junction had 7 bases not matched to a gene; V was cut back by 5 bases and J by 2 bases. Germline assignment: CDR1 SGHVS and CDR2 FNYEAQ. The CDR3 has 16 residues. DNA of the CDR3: TGTGCCAGCAGCCTGACAGGGGATACGACTAATGAAAAACTGTTTTTT. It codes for CASSLTGDTTNEKLFF.

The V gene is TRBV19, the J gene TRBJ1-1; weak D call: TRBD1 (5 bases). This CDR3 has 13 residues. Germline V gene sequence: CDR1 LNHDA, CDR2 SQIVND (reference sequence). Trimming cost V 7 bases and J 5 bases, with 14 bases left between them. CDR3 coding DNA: TGTGCCAGTACCCCCCGGGGGAGGACTGAAGCTTTCTTT. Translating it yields CASTPRGRTEAFF. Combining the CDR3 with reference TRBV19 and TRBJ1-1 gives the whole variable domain DGGITQSPKYLFRKEGQNVTLSCEQNLNHDAMYWYRQDPGQGLRLIYYSQIVNDFQKGDIAEGYSVSREKKESFPLTVTSAQKNPTAFYLCASTPRGRTEAFFGQGTRLTVV.

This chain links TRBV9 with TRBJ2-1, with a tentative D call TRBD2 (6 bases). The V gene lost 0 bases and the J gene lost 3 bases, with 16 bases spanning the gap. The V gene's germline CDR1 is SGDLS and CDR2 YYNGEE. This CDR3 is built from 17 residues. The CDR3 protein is CASSVELSGDSYNEQFF. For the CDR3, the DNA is TGTGCCAGCAGCGTAGAACTTTCGGGAGACAGCTACAATGAGCAGTTCTTC.

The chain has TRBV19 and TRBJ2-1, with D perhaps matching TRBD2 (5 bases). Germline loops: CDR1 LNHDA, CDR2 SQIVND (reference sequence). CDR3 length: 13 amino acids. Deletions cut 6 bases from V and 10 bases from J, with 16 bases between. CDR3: CASRAGPLGEQFF. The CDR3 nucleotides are TGTGCCAGTAGGGCGGGCCCACTGGGAGAGCAGTTCTTC.

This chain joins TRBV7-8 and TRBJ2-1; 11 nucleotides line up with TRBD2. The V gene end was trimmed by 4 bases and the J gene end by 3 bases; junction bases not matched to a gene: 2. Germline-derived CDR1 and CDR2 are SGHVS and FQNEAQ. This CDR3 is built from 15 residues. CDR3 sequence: CASSSGLAGYNEQFF. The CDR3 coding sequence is TGTGCCAGCAGCTCAGGACTAGCGGGCTACAATGAGCAGTTCTTC.

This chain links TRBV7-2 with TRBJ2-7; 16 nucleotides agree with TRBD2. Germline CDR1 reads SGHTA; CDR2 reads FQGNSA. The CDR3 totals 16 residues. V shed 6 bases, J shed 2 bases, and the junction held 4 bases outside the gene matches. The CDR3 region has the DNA TGTGCCAGCAGTTCCGGGACTAGCGGGAGGGCCTACGAGCAGTACTTC. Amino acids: CASSSGTSGRAYEQYF.

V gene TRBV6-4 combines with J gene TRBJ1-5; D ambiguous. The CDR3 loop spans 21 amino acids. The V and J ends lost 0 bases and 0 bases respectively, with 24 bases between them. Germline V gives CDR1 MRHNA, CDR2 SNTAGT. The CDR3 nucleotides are TGTGCCAGCAGTGACTCTCTAGAGTCTGGGCCTGGGAGATATAGCAATCAGCCCCAGCATTTT. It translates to CASSDSLESGPGRYSNQPQHF.

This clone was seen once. The CDR3 DNA sequence: TGTGCCAGCAGCTTAGGACAGGATAATTCACCCCTCCACTTT. It is translated as CASSLGQDNSPLHF. This chain connects TRBV11-3 to TRBJ1-6; TRBD1 might be the D (6 bases). The germline V gene has CDR1 SGHNT and CDR2 YENEEA. Trimming removed 1 base at V and 5 bases at J, with 6 bases between. The CDR3 is made up of 14 amino acids.

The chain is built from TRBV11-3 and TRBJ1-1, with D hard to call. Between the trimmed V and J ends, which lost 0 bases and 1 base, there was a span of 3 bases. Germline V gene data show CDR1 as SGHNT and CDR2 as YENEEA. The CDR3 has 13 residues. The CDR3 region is CASSLDGNTEAFF. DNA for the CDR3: TGTGCCAGCAGCTTAGACGGGAACACTGAAGCTTTCTTT. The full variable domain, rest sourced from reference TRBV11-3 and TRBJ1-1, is EAGVVQSPRYKIIEKKQPVAFWCNPISGHNTLYWYLQNLGQGPELLIRYENEEAVDDSQLPKDRFSAERLKGVDSTLKIQPAELGDSAVYLCASSLDGNTEAFFGQGTRLTVV.

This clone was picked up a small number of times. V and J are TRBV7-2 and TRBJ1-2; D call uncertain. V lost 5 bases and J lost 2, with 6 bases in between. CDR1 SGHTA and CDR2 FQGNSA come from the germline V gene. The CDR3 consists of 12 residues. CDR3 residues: CASSLENYGYTF. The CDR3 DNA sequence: TGTGCCAGCAGCCTCGAGAACTATGGCTACACCTTC.

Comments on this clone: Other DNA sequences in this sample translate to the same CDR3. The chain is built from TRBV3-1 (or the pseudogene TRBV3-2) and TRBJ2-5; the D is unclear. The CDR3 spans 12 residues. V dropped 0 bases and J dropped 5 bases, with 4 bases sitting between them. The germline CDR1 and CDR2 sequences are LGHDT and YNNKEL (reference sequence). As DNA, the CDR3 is TGTGCCAGCAGCCAAGACTCGGAGACCCAGTACTTC. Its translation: CASSQDSETQYF.

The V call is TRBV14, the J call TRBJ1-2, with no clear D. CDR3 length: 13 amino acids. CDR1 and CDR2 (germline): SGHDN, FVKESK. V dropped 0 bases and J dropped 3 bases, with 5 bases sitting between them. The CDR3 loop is CASSQDIYYGYTF. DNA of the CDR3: TGTGCCAGCAGCCAAGACATTTACTATGGCTACACCTTC.

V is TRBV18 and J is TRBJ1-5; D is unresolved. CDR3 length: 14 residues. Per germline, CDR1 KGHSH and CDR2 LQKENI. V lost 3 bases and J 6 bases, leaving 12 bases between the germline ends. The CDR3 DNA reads TGTGCCAGCTCACCTCAGGCTTCCCGTCAGCCCCAGCATTTT. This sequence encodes CASSPQASRQPQHF.

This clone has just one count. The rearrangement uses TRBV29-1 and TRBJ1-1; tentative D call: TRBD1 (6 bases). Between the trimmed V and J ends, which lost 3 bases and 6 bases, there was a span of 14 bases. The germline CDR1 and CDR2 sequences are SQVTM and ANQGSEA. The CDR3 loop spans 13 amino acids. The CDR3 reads CSVEGASGSEAFF. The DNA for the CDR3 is TGCAGCGTTGAGGGGGCGTCGGGGTCTGAAGCTTTCTTT.

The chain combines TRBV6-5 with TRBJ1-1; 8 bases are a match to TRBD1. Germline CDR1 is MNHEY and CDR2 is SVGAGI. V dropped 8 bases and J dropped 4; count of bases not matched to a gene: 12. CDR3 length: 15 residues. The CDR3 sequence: CASLGTGRSSTEAFF. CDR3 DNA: TGTGCCAGCCTTGGGACAGGTCGCTCGAGCACTGAAGCTTTCTTT.

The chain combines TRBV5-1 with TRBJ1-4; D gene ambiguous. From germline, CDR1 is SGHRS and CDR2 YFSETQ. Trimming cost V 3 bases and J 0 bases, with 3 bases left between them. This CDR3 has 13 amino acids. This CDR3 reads CASSSATNEKLFF. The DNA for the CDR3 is TGCGCCAGCAGCTCCGCAACTAATGAAAAACTGTTTTTT.

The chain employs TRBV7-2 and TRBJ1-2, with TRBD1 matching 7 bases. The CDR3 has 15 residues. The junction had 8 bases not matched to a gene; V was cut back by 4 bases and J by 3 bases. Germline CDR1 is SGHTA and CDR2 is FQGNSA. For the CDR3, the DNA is TGTGCCAGCAGCTCCACCGTGGGACAGTACTATGGCTACACCTTC. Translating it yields CASSSTVGQYYGYTF.

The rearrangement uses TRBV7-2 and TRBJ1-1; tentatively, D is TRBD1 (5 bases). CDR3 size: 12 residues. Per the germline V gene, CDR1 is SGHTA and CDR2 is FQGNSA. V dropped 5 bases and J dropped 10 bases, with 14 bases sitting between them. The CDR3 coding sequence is TGTGCCAGCAGCCCACCGGGGGTGCCAGCTTTCTTT. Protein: CASSPPGVPAFF.

The CDR3 sequence is CASSQAGENEQFF. The CDR3 bases are TGCGCCAGCAGCCAAGCAGGGGAAAATGAGCAGTTCTTC. The chain recombines TRBV4-3 with TRBJ2-1, with D possibly TRBD1 on 6 matching bases. The V gene's germline CDR1 is LGHNA and CDR2 YSLEER. The V end was cut by 1 base, the J end by 7 bases, with 8 bases between. CDR3 length: 13 amino acids.

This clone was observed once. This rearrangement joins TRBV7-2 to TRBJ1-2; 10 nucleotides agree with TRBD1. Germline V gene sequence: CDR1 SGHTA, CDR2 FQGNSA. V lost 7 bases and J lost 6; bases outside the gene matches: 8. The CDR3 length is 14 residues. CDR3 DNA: TGTGCCAGCATCGAGACAGGGGGCGCCGATGGCTACACCTTC. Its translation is CASIETGGADGYTF.

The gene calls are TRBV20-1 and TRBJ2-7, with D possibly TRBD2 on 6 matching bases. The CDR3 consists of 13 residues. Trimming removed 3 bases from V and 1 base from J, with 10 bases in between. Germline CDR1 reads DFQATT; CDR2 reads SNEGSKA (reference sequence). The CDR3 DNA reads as TGCAGTGCTAGTATGGGGGGTTCCTACGAGCAGTACTTC. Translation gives CSASMGGSYEQYF.

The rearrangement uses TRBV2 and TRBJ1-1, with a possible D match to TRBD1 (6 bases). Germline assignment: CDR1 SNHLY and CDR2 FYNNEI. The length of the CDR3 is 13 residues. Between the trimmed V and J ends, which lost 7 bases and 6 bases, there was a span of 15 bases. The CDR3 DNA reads TGTGCCAGCACTCAGGGGATCGGCGCTGAAGCTTTCTTT. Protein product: CASTQGIGAEAFF.

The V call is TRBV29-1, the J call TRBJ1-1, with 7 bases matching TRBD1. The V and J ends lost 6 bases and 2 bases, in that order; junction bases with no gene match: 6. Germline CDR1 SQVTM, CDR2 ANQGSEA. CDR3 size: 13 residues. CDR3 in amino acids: CSVHRGGNTEAFF. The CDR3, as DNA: TGCAGCGTCCACAGGGGCGGAAACACTGAAGCTTTCTTT.

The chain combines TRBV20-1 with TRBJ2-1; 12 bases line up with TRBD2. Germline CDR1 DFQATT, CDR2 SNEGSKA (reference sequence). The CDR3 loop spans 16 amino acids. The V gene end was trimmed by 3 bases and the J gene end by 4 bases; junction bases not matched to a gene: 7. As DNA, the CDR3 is TGCAGTGCTAGTATTGGGCTAGCGGGAGGGTACAATGAGCAGTTCTTC. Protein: CSASIGLAGGYNEQFF.

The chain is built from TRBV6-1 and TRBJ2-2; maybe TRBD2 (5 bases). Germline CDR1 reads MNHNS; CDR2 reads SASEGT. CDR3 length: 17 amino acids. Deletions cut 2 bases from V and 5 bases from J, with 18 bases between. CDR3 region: CASSEKARGITTGELFF. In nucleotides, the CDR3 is TGTGCCAGCAGTGAAAAGGCTCGGGGTATAACAACCGGGGAGCTGTTTTTT.

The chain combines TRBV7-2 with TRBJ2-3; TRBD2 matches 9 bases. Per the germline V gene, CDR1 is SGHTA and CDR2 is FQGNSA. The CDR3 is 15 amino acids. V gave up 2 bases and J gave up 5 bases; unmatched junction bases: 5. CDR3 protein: CASSLQAGGLDTQYF. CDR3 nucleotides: TGTGCCAGCAGCTTACAAGCGGGAGGCTTAGATACGCAGTATTTT.

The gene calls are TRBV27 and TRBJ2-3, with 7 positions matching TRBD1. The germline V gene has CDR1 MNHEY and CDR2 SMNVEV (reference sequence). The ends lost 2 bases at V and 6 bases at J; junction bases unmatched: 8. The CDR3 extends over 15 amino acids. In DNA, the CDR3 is TGTGCCAGCAGTTTAGACAGGGCGTCGAGGGATACGCAGTATTTT. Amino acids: CASSLDRASRDTQYF.